This TCR beta chain was identified in a study of blood T cell repertoires in COVID-19. Turning to the study itself: Samples came from the United States, Italy and Spain, spanning acute and convalescent COVID-19. The cDNA or gDNA used as material had been derived from T cells, B-cell-depleted T cells, or PBMCs.

CDR1 SGHRS and CDR2 YFSETQ come from the germline V gene. The CDR3 is 14 amino acids. V lost 5 bases, J lost 4 bases, and 6 bases stayed unmatched. In the authors' workflow: Reference gene primer amplification in the assay estimated nucleated cell counts. Only in-frame clones appear in the TCRdb table, and some are missing; sequencing was by immunoSEQ multiplex PCR. V and J calls and clone size are as listed in that table; D and trimming were resolved from the DNA. The data show some 50,000 clones, 80% to 85% seen once. The sequencing sample was made of peripheral blood. This TCR was recovered from a man between 70 and 80 years old with acute or convalescent COVID-19. This chain joins TRBV5-1 and TRBJ1-3; 7 bases line up with TRBD1. CDR3 sequence reads: CASRQTGTGNTIYF. DNA for the CDR3: TGCGCCAGCAGACAGACAGGGACGGGAAACACCATATATTTT.